The rows below give T cell receptor beta chains drawn from one sample of a study of blood T cell repertoires in COVID-19. The assay was immunoSEQ multiplex PCR, and TCRdb's table has in-frame clones only and misses some. The data show 250,000 to 350,000 clones, with roughly 86% seen just once and about 8.5% held by the top ten. What was sequenced was peripheral blood. Receptors originate from a man between 18 and 35 years old with active or convalescent COVID-19. Both conserved end residues are part of each CDR3. Each record gives: J gene, CDR3 length, clone size, D gene, V gene, CDR3 DNA, CDR3 protein. The D gene is left open where the match is weak. Rows give clone size only sometimes, using once, few, many, or a class for an expanded clone.

>TRBJ2-7|14|.|.|TRBV5-6
TGTGCCAGCAGCTTGGGTTCCGGGGGTGACGAGCAGTACTTC
CASSLGSGGDEQYF
>TRBJ1-1|15|few|TRBD1|TRBV5-1
TGCGCCAGCAGCTTCAAGACAGGGGGTTTCACTGAAGCTTTCTTT
CASSFKTGGFTEAFF
>TRBJ2-2|14|.|.|TRBV19
TGTGCCAGTAGTGAGGACTGGGACACCGGGGAGCTGTTTTTT
CASSEDWDTGELFF
>TRBJ1-5|18|.|.|TRBV23-1
TGCGCCAGCAGTCAACGGAAGACAGGAAAGAAAAGCAATCAGCCCCAGCATTTT
CASSQRKTGKKSNQPQHF
>TRBJ1-4|14|.|TRBD1|TRBV7-9
TGTGCCAGCAGCTATGGGACAGGGATTGAAAAACTGTTTTTT
CASSYGTGIEKLFF
>TRBJ2-7|15|few|TRBD2|TRBV6-2/TRBV6-3
TGTGCCAGCAGTCGGACTAGCGGGGGGGCCGATGAGCAGTACTTC
CASSRTSGGADEQYF
>TRBJ1-1|14|.|TRBD1|TRBV18
TGTGCCAGCTCACTACTCGACAGGGACACTGAAGCTTTCTTT
CASSLLDRDTEAFF
>TRBJ2-3|18|.|TRBD2|TRBV3-1/TRBV3-2
TGTGCCAGCAGCCAACACCCCCTTAGCGGGGGGCCCACAGATACGCAGTATTTT
CASSQHPLSGGPTDTQYF
>TRBJ2-5|16|.|TRBD2|TRBV5-1
TGCGCCAGCAGCTTGCCTAGCGGGTGGTACCAAGAGACCCAGTACTTC
CASSLPSGWYQETQYF
>TRBJ2-7|15|.|.|TRBV29-1
TGCAGCGTCGAAAGTTGGAGCTCCCAGTCCTACGAGCAGTACTTC
CSVESWSSQSYEQYF
>TRBJ2-2|13|.|TRBD1|TRBV2
TGTGCCAGTGAACAGGGGTACACCGGGGAGCTGTTTTTT
CASEQGYTGELFF
>TRBJ1-2|14|.|.|TRBV9
TGTGCCAGCAGCGCCCCCCACAGCCGCTATGGCTACACCTTC
CASSAPHSRYGYTF
>TRBJ1-2|15|few|.|TRBV4-3
TGCGCCAGCAGCCAAGATTATACAGGGTTTAATGGCTACACCTTC
CASSQDYTGFNGYTF
>TRBJ2-5|15|.|.|TRBV9
TGTGCCAGCAGCGTAGGAACAGGGCCCTTGGAGACCCAGTACTTC
CASSVGTGPLETQYF
>TRBJ1-4|14|.|TRBD1|TRBV19
TGTGCCAGTAGGACGGACAGGGGGGTCGGAAAACTGTTTTTT
CASRTDRGVGKLFF
>TRBJ2-2|11|once|.|TRBV6-6
TGTGCCACCCAGAGGAACGGGGAGCTGTTTTTT
CATQRNGELFF
>TRBJ2-7|14|few|.|TRBV19
TGTGCCACCAGGGGGGCTCACGGAGCCTACGAGCAGTACTTC
CATRGAHGAYEQYF
>TRBJ1-1|14|.|.|TRBV5-1
TGCGCCAGCAGCTTGGAAGGGGCGAACACTGAAGCTTTCTTT
CASSLEGANTEAFF
>TRBJ1-2|14|.|TRBD1|TRBV2
TGTGCCAGCGGATTCCATTCTACAGGGGTTGGCTACACCTTC
CASGFHSTGVGYTF
>TRBJ2-7|15|.|TRBD1|TRBV13
TGTGCCAGCAGCACCCGGACAGGGGGATTTAAGGAGCAGTACTTC
CASSTRTGGFKEQYF
>TRBJ1-5|15|.|.|TRBV19
TGTGCCAGTAGTATGGGTTTGAGGGGCAATCAGCCCCAGCATTTT
CASSMGLRGNQPQHF
>TRBJ2-3|15|.|TRBD1|TRBV11-2
TGTGCCAGCAGCTCGACAGGGGGCTGGGGAGATACGCAGTATTTT
CASSSTGGWGDTQYF
>TRBJ1-6|18|.|TRBD1|TRBV6-6
TGTGCCAGCAGTCCCGGTTTTACAGGGGGCTCCTATAATTCACCCCTCCACTTT
CASSPGFTGGSYNSPLHF
>TRBJ2-3|19|once|TRBD2|TRBV7-8
TGTGCCAGCAGCGCTCCTGGACTAGCGGGGGACACTAGCACAGATACGCAGTATTTT
CASSAPGLAGDTSTDTQYF
>TRBJ1-2|14|.|.|TRBV9
TGTGCCAGCAGCCTAGGCCAGGGTTACTATGGCTACACCTTC
CASSLGQGYYGYTF
>TRBJ1-3|15|.|.|TRBV7-9
TGTGCCAGCAGCGTTACAGCCAGCTCTGGAAACACCATATATTTT
CASSVTASSGNTIYF
>TRBJ1-5|17|few|.|TRBV6-1
TGTGCCAGCAGTGACAACTATTCGGAGCTAAGCAATCAGCCCCAGCATTTT
CASSDNYSELSNQPQHF
>TRBJ2-1|13|.|TRBD2|TRBV7-2
TGTGCCAGCAGCTTAGTAGCGGGGGTTGAGCAGTTCTTC
CASSLVAGVEQFF
>TRBJ2-7|16|few|.|TRBV21-1
TGTGCCAGCAGCATAAACGAGGGACAGGGTACCTACGAGCAGTACTTC
CASSINEGQGTYEQYF
>TRBJ2-1|15|.|TRBD2|TRBV2
TGTGCCAGTAAATTTAGCGGGGGGTCTTACAATGAGCAGTTCTTC
CASKFSGGSYNEQFF
>TRBJ2-7|13|.|.|TRBV9
TGTGCCAGCAGCGCAGGGTTGATCTACGAGCAGTACTTC
CASSAGLIYEQYF
>TRBJ1-2|14|.|.|TRBV5-6
TGTGCCAGCAGCCAGGGTCGGAGTAACTATGGCTACACCTTC
CASSQGRSNYGYTF
>TRBJ1-2|13|few|.|TRBV19
TGTGCCAGTAGTATTCGACAGGACTATGGCTACACCTTC
CASSIRQDYGYTF
>TRBJ2-4|16|.|TRBD1|TRBV5-1
TGCGCCAGCCAAGGACAGGGAACCTTAGCCAAAAACATTCAGTACTTC
CASQGQGTLAKNIQYF
>TRBJ2-3|15|few|.|TRBV19
TGTGCCAGTAGTATAAATATCGGTAGCACAGATACGCAGTATTTT
CASSINIGSTDTQYF
>TRBJ1-5|14|.|TRBD1|TRBV7-9
TGTGCCAGCAGCTCGGGGACAGGCAAACAGCCCCAGCATTTT
CASSSGTGKQPQHF
>TRBJ1-1|12|.|.|TRBV2
TGTGCCAGCAGGGATGGGCGTAATGAAGCTTTCTTT
CASRDGRNEAFF
>TRBJ1-4|16|.|TRBD1|TRBV2
TGTGCCAGCAGAGGGACAGGGGGCGAACCTAATGAAAAACTGTTTTTT
CASRGTGGEPNEKLFF
>TRBJ2-2|14|.|.|TRBV18
TGTGCCAGCTCACCCTCCAGTAACACCGGGGAGCTGTTTTTT
CASSPSSNTGELFF